One sample yielded the 14 T cell receptor beta chains listed below, sequenced in a study of OX40 agonist ivuxolimab in advanced cancers. Libraries were prepared by immunoSEQ multiplex PCR; TCRdb keeps only in-frame clonotypes and omits some of them. This sample yields 85,000 to 100,000 clones, of which roughly 90% are seen a single time; 0.25% to 0.35% belongs to the top ten. Sequencing was performed on CD4+ or CD8+ T cells sorted from blood, taken in a trial of the OX40 agonist ivuxolimab. These receptors were obtained from an adult with an advanced solid tumor such as melanoma, head and neck, liver or kidney cancer.

V and J are TRBV19 and TRBJ2-1, with 9 positions matching TRBD2. The V gene's germline CDR1 is LNHDA and CDR2 SQIVND (reference sequence). The CDR3 runs to 14 residues. With V trimmed by 7 bases and J by 7 bases, 8 bases remained unmatched. Here the CDR3 reads CASTPAGGENEQFF. DNA for the CDR3: TGTGCCAGTACTCCAGCGGGAGGCGAGAATGAGCAGTTCTTC.

This clone was counted once. V usage is TRBV27 and J usage is TRBJ2-7, with 9 bases matching TRBD2. This CDR3 contains 17 residues. The J segment lost 2 bases and the V segment lost 5 bases, leaving 13 bases of the junction unmatched. In germline, CDR1 is MNHEY, CDR2 SMNVEV (reference sequence). The CDR3 coding sequence is TGTGCCAGCAGTCCCCCAGCGGGCGGGAGGGCTACCTACGAGCAGTACTTC. It encodes CASSPPAGGRATYEQYF.

CDR3 amino acids: CASRRSRGLETQYF. The CDR3 DNA sequence: TGTGCCAGCAGGCGTTCAAGGGGGTTGGAGACCCAGTACTTC. The chain combines TRBV6-5 with TRBJ2-5, with D possibly TRBD1 on 6 matching bases. The CDR3 sequence is 14 residues long. The ends were cut back, 6 bases at V and 5 bases at J, with 16 bases in the middle. Germline CDR1 MNHEY, CDR2 SVGAGI.

CDR3 bases: TGTGCCAGCAGTTTCACCGGGACAGGGCACTATGGCTACACCTTC. The encoded protein is CASSFTGTGHYGYTF. The chain is built from TRBV27 and TRBJ1-2, with 9 positions matching TRBD1. J was trimmed by 3 bases and V by 3 bases; bases with no gene match: 5. This CDR3 has 15 amino acids. Per the germline V gene, CDR1 is MNHEY and CDR2 is SMNVEV (reference sequence).

This chain links TRBV6-5 with TRBJ1-5; weak D call: TRBD1 (6 bases). Trimming cost V 6 bases and J 7 bases, with 16 bases left between them. The V gene's germline CDR1 is MNHEY and CDR2 SVGAGI. CDR3 size: 14 residues. CDR3 in DNA: TGTGCCAGCAGCGGAGTGGGGGCCGCACAGCCCCAGCATTTT. This gives the protein CASSGVGAAQPQHF.

The rearrangement links TRBV5-4 to TRBJ2-6, with 7 bases fitting TRBD2. The CDR3 spans 17 residues. Germline trimming cut 0 bases from V and 2 bases from J; bases unmatched to any gene: 5. Germline V gene data show CDR1 as SGHNT and CDR2 as YYREEE (reference sequence). As DNA, the CDR3 is TGTGCCAGCAGCTTGGTTGGCCGGGAGGCTGGGGCCAACGTCCTGACTTTC. It is translated as CASSLVGREAGANVLTF.

The chain uses TRBV7-8 and TRBJ2-3; TRBD2 matches 11 bases. The CDR3 is 14 residues long. V shed 3 bases, J shed 5 bases, and the junction held 1 base outside the gene matches. Germline CDR1 reads SGHVS; CDR2 reads FQNEAQ. CDR3 sequence reads: CASSFGTSGDTQYF. The CDR3 nucleotides read TGTGCCAGCAGCTTCGGGACTAGCGGAGATACGCAGTATTTT.

This sequence joins TRBV23-1 and TRBJ2-2, with 8 positions matching TRBD2. TRBV23-1 belongs to the ORF category, with a function that is uncertain. V lost 5 bases and J lost 7; bases outside the gene matches: 6. The CDR3 covers 14 residues. The CDR3 DNA sequence: TGCGCCAGCAGTAGCGGGAGTGTCGGCGGGGAGCTGTTTTTT. Protein: CASSSGSVGGELFF.

The chain couples TRBV7-2 to TRBJ2-7, with 9 nucleotides matching TRBD2. The V gene's germline CDR1 is SGHTA and CDR2 FQGNSA. This CDR3 contains 18 residues. Trimming removed 4 bases from V and 6 bases from J; junction bases left unmatched: 19. The CDR3 DNA follows: TGTGCCAGCAGCTCCCGGGTCGGGCTTAGCGGGAGCTCCGCCGAGCAGTACTTC. This translates into CASSSRVGLSGSSAEQYF. Variable domain in full (rest from reference TRBV7-2 and TRBJ2-7): GAGVSQSPSNKVTEKGKDVELRCDPISGHTALYWYRQSLGQGLEFLIYFQGNSAPDKSGLPSDRFSAERTGGSVSTLTIQRTQQEDSAVYLCASSSRVGLSGSSAEQYFGPGTRLTVT.

The rearrangement uses TRBV4-2 and TRBJ1-6, with D perhaps matching TRBD1 (5 bases). V lost 4 bases to trimming and J lost 2 bases, with 9 bases between them. This CDR3 region has 15 residues. Germline lookup yields CDR1 LGHNA and CDR2 YNFKEQ. The CDR3 loop is CASSPRQTYNSPLHF. CDR3 bases: TGTGCCAGCAGCCCCCGACAGACCTATAATTCACCCCTCCACTTT.

The J gene is TRBJ2-1, the V gene TRBV5-6, with TRBD2 as a possible D gene (5 bases). V dropped 0 bases and J dropped 7 bases, with 14 bases sitting between them. CDR3 length equals 15 residues. CDR1 and CDR2 (germline): SGHDT, YYEEEE. DNA for the CDR3: TGTGCCAGCAGCTTGGGGTGGCCGGGGTTTAATGAGCAGTTCTTC. Encoded protein: CASSLGWPGFNEQFF.

This rearrangement joins TRBV29-1 to TRBJ2-1; 16 positions agree with TRBD2. Germline V gene sequence: CDR1 SQVTM, CDR2 ANQGSEA. The V gene end was trimmed by 7 bases and the J gene end by 0 bases; junction bases not matched to a gene: 6. The CDR3 consists of 17 residues. The CDR3 protein is CSAAGTSGRASYNEQFF. DNA of the CDR3: TGCAGCGCCGCTGGGACTAGCGGGAGGGCCTCCTACAATGAGCAGTTCTTC.

The rearrangement joins TRBV21-1 to TRBJ1-5; TRBD1, as called in the table, went unchecked against the DNA. TRBV21-1 has pseudogene status. CDR3 length: 15 residues. The CDR3 DNA reads as TGTGCCAGCAGCAAAAAAGGACAGGGGGCTCAGCCCCAGCATTTT. It is translated as CASSKKGQGAQPQHF.

The V gene is TRBV29-1, the J gene TRBJ2-3; possible D gene TRBD1, 6 bases. From germline, CDR1 is SQVTM and CDR2 ANQGSEA. Trimming removed 2 bases from V and 6 bases from J, with 15 bases in between. The CDR3 covers 14 residues. The CDR3 bases are TGCAGCGTTGAAAGGACAGCCCGGGGTGATACGCAGTATTTT. It is translated as CSVERTARGDTQYF.